This TCR beta chain was retrieved from a study of quantifying T cell responses using KT2 cells. At the level of the study: RNA was reverse transcribed with TCR alpha and beta constant-region primers. A predetermined fluorescence threshold ended the second PCR, run as a qPCR. The study's findings and limits: Counts of KT2 alpha and beta sequences rose linearly with the number of KT2 cells added.

A single-stranded UMI oligo with SP2 sequence was ligated to cDNA 3' ends. First-round PCR used roughly 4 cycles and beta primers RC1.1 and RC1.2 covering TRBC1 and TRBC2. TCRdb fed the UMI-ligation and nested PCR reads into MiXCR, producing one record per CDR3 protein. The sample records 40,000 to 60,000 distinct CDR3 sequences, 11% being singletons. With respect to this clonotype: Its antigen is not identified.

The sample is PBMC spiked with counted cells of clone KT2. A range of KT2-to-PBMC ratios was made using fixed PBMC numbers. With 6 bases removed from V and 0 bases from J, the gap between germline ends came to 8 bases. Germline assignment: CDR1 DFQATT and CDR2 SNEGSKA (reference sequence). The CDR3 runs 12 residues. This TCR was sampled from a human donor. V and J are TRBV20-1 and TRBJ2-5; D is perhaps TRBD1 (6 bases). Sequenced material: PBMCs spiked with cells of the T cell clone KT2. The CDR3 region has the DNA TGCAGTGCCCGGACAGACCAAGAGACCCAGTACTTC. It encodes CSARTDQETQYF.